This T cell receptor (beta chain) is from a study of shared clonotypes between healthy human individuals. Data came from immunoSEQ multiplex PCR; TCRdb stores just in-frame clones and leaves some out. The sample includes 950,000 to 1,100,000 clones, 65% to 75% of them seen just once. Looked up from germline, CDR1 is MNHNY and CDR2 is SVGAGI (reference sequence). The length of the CDR3 is 15 residues. The V gene lost 2 bases and the J gene lost 0 bases, with 11 bases spanning the gap. What was sequenced was memory CD4+ T cells sorted from blood. The subset denotes: CD45RA-negative fraction. This TCR was recovered from a man aged 18-30 years in good health. This chain connects TRBV6-6 to TRBJ2-7, with a tentative D call TRBD2 (5 bases). This CDR3 reads CASSYGLLSSYEQYF. In nucleotides, the CDR3 is TGTGCCAGCAGTTACGGACTCTTAAGCTCCTACGAGCAGTACTTC.